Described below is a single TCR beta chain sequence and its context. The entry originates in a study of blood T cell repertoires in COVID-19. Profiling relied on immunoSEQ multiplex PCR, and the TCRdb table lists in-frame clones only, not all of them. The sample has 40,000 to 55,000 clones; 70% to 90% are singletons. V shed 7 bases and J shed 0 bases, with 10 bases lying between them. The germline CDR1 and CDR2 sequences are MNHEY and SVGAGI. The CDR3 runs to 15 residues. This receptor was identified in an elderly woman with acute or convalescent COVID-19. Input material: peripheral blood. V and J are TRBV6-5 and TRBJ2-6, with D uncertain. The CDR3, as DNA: TGTGCCAGCACCCCTCTGAGCTCTGGGGCCAACGTCCTGACTTTC. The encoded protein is CASTPLSSGANVLTF.